This note documents a single T cell receptor beta chain sequence. As yet, its antigen is unknown. Generated by immunoSEQ multiplex PCR, the TCRdb table keeps only in-frame clones and is missing some. Found here are 45,000 to 60,000 clones, over 55% of them singletons; the top ten hold roughly 21%. The data originate from a study of cytotoxic CD8 clonotypes in ibrutinib-treated CLL. Study outcomes and limitations: Clonality at baseline surpassed age-matched healthy donors and tracked circulating CD8+ T-cell counts.

TCR beta library input comprised roughly 1.9 micrograms of genomic DNA from cryopreserved PBMCs. J gave up 7 bases and V 4 bases, and 4 bases lay outside the gene matches. This CDR3 is built from 15 residues. From germline, CDR1 is MNHNY and CDR2 SVGAGI (reference sequence). The sequence came from a human donor with chronic lymphocytic leukemia. Sequenced material: PBMCs, taken after 24 months of ibrutinib treatment. The chain recombines TRBV6-6 with TRBJ2-6, with 10 bases aligning to TRBD1. CDR3 nucleotides: TGTGCCAGCAGTTCCTGGGACAGGGGAGCCAACGTCCTGACTTTC. This translates into CASSSWDRGANVLTF.